This TCR beta chain was observed in a study of shared clonotypes between healthy human individuals. In the study overall: The plates for each donor numbered three CD4 naive, three CD4 memory, two CD8 naive and one CD8 memory. The study, taken as a whole, reports: The low donor count limited represented genetic and exposure-history diversity.

This clone occurred a few times. Its antigen is still unknown. The V end was cut by 6 bases, the J end by 7 bases, with 9 bases between. There are 11 residues in the CDR3. Germline CDR1 and CDR2: MGHDK and SYGVNS. Each replicate PCR on the sorted subsets used 200 to 250 ng DNA (around 30,000 T cell genomes). Clones were read by immunoSEQ multiplex PCR, and TCRdb kept only the in-frame ones, dropping some. The sample yields 1.4 million or so clones, 98% seen once. Material: naive CD4+ T cells sorted from blood. Subset specified: CD45RA+ positively selected. The receptor was isolated from a young man in good health. V is TRBV25-1 and J is TRBJ1-1; D is undetermined. The CDR3 DNA reads as TGTGCCAGCAGAGACGGACTTGAAGCTTTCTTT. Protein: CASRDGLEAFF. Looking up the rest from reference TRBV25-1 and TRBJ1-1 gives the full variable domain: EADIYQTPRYLVIGTGKKITLECSQTMGHDKMYWYQQDPGMELHLIHYSYGVNSTEKGDLSSESTVSRIRTEHFPLTLESARPSHTSQYLCASRDGLEAFFGQGTRLTVV.